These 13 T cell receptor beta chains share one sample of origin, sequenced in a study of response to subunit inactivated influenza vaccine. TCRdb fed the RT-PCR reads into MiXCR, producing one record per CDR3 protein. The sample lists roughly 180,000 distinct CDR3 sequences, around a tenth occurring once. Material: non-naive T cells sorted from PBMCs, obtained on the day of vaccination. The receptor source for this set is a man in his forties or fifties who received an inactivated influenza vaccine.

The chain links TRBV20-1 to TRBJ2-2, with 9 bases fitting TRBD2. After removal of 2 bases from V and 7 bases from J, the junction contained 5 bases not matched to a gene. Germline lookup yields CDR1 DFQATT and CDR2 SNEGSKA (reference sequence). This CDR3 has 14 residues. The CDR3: CSARRRGGIGELFF. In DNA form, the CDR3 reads TGCAGTGCTAGACGGCGGGGGGGTATCGGGGAGCTGTTTTTT.

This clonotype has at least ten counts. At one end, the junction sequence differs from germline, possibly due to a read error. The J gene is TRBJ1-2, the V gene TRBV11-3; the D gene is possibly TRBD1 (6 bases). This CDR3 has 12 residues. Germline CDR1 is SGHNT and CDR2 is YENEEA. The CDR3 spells CASSFGSGGPHF. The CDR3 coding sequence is TGTGCCAGCAGCTTCGGTTCTGGGGGGCCACACTTC.

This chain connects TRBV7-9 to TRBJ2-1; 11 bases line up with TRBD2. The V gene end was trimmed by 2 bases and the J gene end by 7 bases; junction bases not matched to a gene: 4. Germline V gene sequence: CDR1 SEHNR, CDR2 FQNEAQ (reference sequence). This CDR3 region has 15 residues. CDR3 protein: CASSLTRTSGNEQFF. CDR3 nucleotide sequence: TGTGCCAGCAGCTTAACTCGGACTAGCGGGAATGAGCAGTTCTTC.

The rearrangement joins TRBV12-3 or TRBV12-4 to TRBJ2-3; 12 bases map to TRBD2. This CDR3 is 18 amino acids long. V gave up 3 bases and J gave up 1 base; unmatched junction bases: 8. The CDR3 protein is CASSFWTSGTRGTDTQYF. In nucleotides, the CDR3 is TGTGCCAGCAGTTTCTGGACTAGCGGGACCCGAGGCACAGATACGCAGTATTTT.

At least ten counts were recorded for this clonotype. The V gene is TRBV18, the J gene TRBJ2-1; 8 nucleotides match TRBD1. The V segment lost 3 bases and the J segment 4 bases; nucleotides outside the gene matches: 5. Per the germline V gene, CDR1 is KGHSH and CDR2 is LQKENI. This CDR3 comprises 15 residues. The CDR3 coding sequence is TGTGCCAGCTCACCCGGGACAGGTATATACAATGAGCAGTTCTTC. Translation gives CASSPGTGIYNEQFF.

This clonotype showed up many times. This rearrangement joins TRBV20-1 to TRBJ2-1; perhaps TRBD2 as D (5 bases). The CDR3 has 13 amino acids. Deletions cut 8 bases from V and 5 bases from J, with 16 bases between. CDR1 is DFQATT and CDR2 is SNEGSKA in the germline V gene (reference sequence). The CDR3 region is CSSIWRANNEQFF. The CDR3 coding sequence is TGCAGTTCCATCTGGCGGGCGAACAATGAGCAGTTCTTC.

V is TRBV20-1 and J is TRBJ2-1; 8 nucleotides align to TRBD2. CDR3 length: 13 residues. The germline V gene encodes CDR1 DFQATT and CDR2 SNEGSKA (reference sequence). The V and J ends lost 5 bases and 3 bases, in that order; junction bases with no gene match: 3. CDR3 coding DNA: TGCAGTGCTGCCCTAGCGGGCTACAATGAGCAGTTCTTC. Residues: CSAALAGYNEQFF.

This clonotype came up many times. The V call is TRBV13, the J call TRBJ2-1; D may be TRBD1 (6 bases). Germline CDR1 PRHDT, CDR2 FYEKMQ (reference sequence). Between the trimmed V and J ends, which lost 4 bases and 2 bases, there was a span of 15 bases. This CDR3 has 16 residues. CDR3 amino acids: CASSSHRESTYNEQFF. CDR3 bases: TGTGCCAGCAGCTCCCACAGGGAGTCGACCTACAATGAGCAGTTCTTC.

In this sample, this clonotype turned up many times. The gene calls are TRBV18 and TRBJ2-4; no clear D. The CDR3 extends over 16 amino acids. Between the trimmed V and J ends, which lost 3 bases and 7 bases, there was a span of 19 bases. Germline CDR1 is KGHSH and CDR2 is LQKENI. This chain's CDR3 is CASSPIPGSYGNIQYF. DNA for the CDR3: TGTGCCAGCTCACCTATCCCAGGATCTTATGGGAACATTCAGTACTTC. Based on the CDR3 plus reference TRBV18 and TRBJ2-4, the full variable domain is NAGVMQNPRHLVRRRGQEARLRCSPMKGHSHVYWYRQLPEEGLKFMVYLQKENIIDESGMPKERFSAEFPKEGPSILRIQQVVRGDSAAYFCASSPIPGSYGNIQYFGAGTRLSVL.

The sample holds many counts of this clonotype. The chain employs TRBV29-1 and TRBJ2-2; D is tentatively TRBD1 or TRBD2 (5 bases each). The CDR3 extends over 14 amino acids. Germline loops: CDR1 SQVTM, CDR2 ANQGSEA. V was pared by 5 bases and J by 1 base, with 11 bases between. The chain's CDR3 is CSVPGTMNTGELFF. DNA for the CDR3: TGCAGCGTTCCGGGGACGATGAACACCGGGGAGCTGTTTTTT.

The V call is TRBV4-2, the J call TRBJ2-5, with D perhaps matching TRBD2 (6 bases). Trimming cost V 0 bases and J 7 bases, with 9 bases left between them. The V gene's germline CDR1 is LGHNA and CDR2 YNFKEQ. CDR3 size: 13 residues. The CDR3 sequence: CASSQDKGGTQYF. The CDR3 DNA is TGTGCCAGCAGCCAAGACAAGGGAGGGACCCAGTACTTC.

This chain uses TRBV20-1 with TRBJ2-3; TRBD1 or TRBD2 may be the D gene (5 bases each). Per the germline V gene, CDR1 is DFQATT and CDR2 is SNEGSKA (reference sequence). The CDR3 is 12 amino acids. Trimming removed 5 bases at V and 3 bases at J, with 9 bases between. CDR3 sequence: CSASGRTDTQYF. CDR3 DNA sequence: TGCAGTGCTTCGGGGCGAACAGATACGCAGTATTTT.

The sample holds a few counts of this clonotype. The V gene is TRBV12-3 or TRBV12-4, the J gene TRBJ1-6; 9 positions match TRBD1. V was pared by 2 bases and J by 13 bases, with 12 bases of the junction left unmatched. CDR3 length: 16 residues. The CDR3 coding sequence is TGTGCCAGCAGTTTACGCATTACAGGGGGCAAAACGCCCCTCCACTTT. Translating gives CASSLRITGGKTPLHF.